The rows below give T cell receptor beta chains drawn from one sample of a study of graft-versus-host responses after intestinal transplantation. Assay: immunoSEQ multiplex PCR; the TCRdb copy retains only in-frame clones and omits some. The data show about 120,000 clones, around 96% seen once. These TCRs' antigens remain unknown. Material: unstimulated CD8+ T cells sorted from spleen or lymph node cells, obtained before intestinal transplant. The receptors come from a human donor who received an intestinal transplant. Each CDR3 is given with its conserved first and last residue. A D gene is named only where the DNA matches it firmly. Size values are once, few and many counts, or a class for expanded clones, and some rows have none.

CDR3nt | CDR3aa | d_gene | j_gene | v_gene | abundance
TGTGCCAGCAGCGCAACGGGACTGTCCAATGAGCAGTTCTTC | CASSATGLSNEQFF | NA | TRBJ2-1 | TRBV7-9 | NA
TGTGCCAGCAGCTTATCTCCGGGACAGGGCTCGAGAATGGACTATGGCTACACCTTC | CASSLSPGQGSRMDYGYTF | TRBD1 | TRBJ1-2 | TRBV11-2 | NA
TGTGCCAGCAGTTTAAGTGGATCCTACAATGAGCAGTTCTTC | CASSLSGSYNEQFF | NA | TRBJ2-1 | TRBV28 | once
TGTGCCAGCAGACTTGAGGTGGCTTGGGATCAGCCCCAGCATTTT | CASRLEVAWDQPQHF | NA | TRBJ1-5 | TRBV6-1 | NA
TGTGCCTGGAGTTTGGGCCTTCTGGATGAAAAACTGTTTTTT | CAWSLGLLDEKLFF | NA | TRBJ1-4 | TRBV30 | once
TGTGCCAGCAGCCCCAAGTTGAGGCAGGAGAACACCGGGGAGCTGTTTTTT | CASSPKLRQENTGELFF | NA | TRBJ2-2 | TRBV7-2 | NA
TGTGCCAGCAGCTTGGGGACGGTAAACACTGAAGCTTTCTTT | CASSLGTVNTEAFF | NA | TRBJ1-1 | TRBV7-8 | NA
TGTGCCAGCAGCTACAGGTACCATAGCAATCAGCCCCAGCATTTT | CASSYRYHSNQPQHF | NA | TRBJ1-5 | TRBV28 | NA
TGCGCCAGCAGCTCGACAGGTTCACCCCTCCACTTT | CASSSTGSPLHF | NA | TRBJ1-6 | TRBV5-1 | NA
TGTGCCAGCAGCTTAGGTGTGGGCTACAATGAGCAGTTCTTC | CASSLGVGYNEQFF | NA | TRBJ2-1 | TRBV11-2 | NA
TGTGCCTGGAGTGTACTGGAGGGGGGGTTCTACGAGCAGTACTTC | CAWSVLEGGFYEQYF | NA | TRBJ2-7 | TRBV30 | NA
TGTGCCCTTCAAAGTGGAGGTGGGGGTGGCTACACCTTC | CALQSGGGGGYTF | NA | TRBJ1-2 | TRBV30 | NA
TGTGCCAGCAGTCCCCTAACAGGGGATCAGCCCCAGCATTTT | CASSPLTGDQPQHF | TRBD1 | TRBJ1-5 | TRBV28 | NA
TGTGCCAGCAGTGAAGAGGGGCGGATCACAGATACGCAGTATTTT | CASSEEGRITDTQYF | NA | TRBJ2-3 | TRBV2 | NA
TGCGCCAGCAGCCAGGCTATAGGGCGAGATACGCAGTATTTT | CASSQAIGRDTQYF | NA | TRBJ2-3 | TRBV4-3 | NA
TGTGCCAGCAGTTACCGCAGGGTGAACTCCTACAATGAGCAGTTCTTC | CASSYRRVNSYNEQFF | NA | TRBJ2-1 | TRBV6-6 | NA
TGTGCCAGCAGCTTGATCCCCTACGAGCAGTACTTC | CASSLIPYEQYF | NA | TRBJ2-7 | TRBV7-9 | once
TGTGCCAGCAGCCCCAAAGGGTCACAGGGAGAGGGCTACACCTTC | CASSPKGSQGEGYTF | NA | TRBJ1-2 | TRBV7-9 | NA
TGTGCCAGCAGCCCGGGCCAGCCCGAGCAGTTCTTC | CASSPGQPEQFF | NA | TRBJ2-1 | TRBV4-2 | NA
TGTGCCAGCAGTCGGCTTGCGGGGGAGCGTCAAAAAGAGTACCAAGAGACCCAGTACTTC | CASSRLAGERQKEYQETQYF | TRBD2 | TRBJ2-5 | TRBV7-7 | once
TGTGCCAGCAGCTTATCCCTTGGGGGCGATGAGCAGTTCTTC | CASSLSLGGDEQFF | NA | TRBJ2-1 | TRBV7-6 | NA
TGTGCCAGCAGTGATACCCAGGGCTACCAAGAGACCCAGTACTTC | CASSDTQGYQETQYF | NA | TRBJ2-5 | TRBV2 | NA
TGTGCCAGCAGCTCCCAGGCGGGACAGGGACTTTATAATTCACCCCTCCACTTT | CASSSQAGQGLYNSPLHF | TRBD1 | TRBJ1-6 | TRBV7-6 | NA
TGTGCCAGCAGTGAAGGGGGGAGTAGTCCCTACGAGCAGTACTTC | CASSEGGSSPYEQYF | NA | TRBJ2-7 | TRBV2 | NA
TGCAGCGTTGAGGGGGGGATCAATGAGCAGTTCTTC | CSVEGGINEQFF | TRBD2 | TRBJ2-1 | TRBV29-1 | NA